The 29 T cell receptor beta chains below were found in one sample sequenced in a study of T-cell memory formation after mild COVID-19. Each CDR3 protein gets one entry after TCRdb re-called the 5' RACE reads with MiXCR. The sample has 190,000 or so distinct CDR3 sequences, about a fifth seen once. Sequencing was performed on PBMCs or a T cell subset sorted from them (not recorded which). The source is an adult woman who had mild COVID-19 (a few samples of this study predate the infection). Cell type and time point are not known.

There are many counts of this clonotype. The CDR3 region has the DNA TGTGCCAGCAGCTTCCTAGGCGGGGGGATGAGCACTGAAGCTTTCTTT. It is translated as CASSFLGGGMSTEAFF. The chain has TRBV7-2 and TRBJ1-1; D is possibly TRBD1 (5 bases). In germline, CDR1 is SGHTA, CDR2 FQGNSA. This CDR3 comprises 16 residues. V dropped 3 bases and J dropped 4 bases, with 18 bases sitting between them.

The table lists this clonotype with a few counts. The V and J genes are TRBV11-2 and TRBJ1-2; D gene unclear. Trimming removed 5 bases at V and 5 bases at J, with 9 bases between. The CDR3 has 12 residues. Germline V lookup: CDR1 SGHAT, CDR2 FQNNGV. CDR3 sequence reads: CASSHWRYGYTF. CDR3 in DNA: TGTGCCAGCAGCCACTGGAGGTATGGCTACACCTTC. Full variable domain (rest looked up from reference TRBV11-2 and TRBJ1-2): EAGVAQSPRYKIIEKRQSVAFWCNPISGHATLYWYQQILGQGPKLLIQFQNNGVVDDSQLPKDRFSAERLKGVDSTLKIQPAKLEDSAVYLCASSHWRYGYTFGSGTRLTVV.

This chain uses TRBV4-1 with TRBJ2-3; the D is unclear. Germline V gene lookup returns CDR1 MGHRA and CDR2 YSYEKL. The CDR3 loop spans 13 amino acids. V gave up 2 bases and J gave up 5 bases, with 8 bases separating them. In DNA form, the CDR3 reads TGCGCCAGCAGCCAACACTTAATAGATACGCAGTATTTT. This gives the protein CASSQHLIDTQYF.

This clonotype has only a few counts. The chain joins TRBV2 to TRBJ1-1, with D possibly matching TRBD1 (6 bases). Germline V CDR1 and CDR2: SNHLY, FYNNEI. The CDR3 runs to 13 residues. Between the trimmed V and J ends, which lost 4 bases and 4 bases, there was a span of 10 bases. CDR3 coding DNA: TGTGCCAGCAGTGGACGAGGGGGCACTGAAGCTTTCTTT. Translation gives CASSGRGGTEAFF.

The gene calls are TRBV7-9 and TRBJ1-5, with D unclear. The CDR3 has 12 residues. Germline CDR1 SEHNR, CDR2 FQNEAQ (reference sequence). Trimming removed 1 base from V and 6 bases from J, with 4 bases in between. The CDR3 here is CASSLESQPQHF. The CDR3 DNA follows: TGTGCCAGCAGCTTAGAATCTCAGCCCCAGCATTTT.

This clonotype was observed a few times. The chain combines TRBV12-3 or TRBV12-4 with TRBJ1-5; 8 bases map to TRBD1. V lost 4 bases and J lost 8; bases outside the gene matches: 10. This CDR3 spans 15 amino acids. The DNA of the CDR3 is TGTGCCAGCAGTTCCGCCAGGGGGCTCTGGGAGCCCCAGCATTTT. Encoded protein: CASSSARGLWEPQHF.

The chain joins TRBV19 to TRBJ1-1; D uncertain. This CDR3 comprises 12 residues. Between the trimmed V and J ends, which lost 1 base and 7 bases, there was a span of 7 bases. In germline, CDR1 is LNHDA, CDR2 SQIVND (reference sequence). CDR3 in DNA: TGTGCCAGTAGTATAGCCCATGGTGAAGCTTTCTTT. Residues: CASSIAHGEAFF. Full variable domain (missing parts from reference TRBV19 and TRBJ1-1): DGGITQSPKYLFRKEGQNVTLSCEQNLNHDAMYWYRQDPGQGLRLIYYSQIVNDFQKGDIAEGYSVSREKKESFPLTVTSAQKNPTAFYLCASSIAHGEAFFGQGTRLTVV.

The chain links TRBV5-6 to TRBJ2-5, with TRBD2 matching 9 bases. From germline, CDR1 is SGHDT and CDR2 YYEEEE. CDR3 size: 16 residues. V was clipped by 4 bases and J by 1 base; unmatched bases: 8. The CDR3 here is CASSLMGREGQETQYF. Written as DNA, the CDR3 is TGTGCCAGCAGCCTGATGGGGCGGGAGGGCCAAGAGACCCAGTACTTC. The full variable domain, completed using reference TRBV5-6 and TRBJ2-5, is DAGVTQSPTHLIKTRGQQVTLRCSPKSGHDTVSWYQQALGQGPQFIFQYYEEEERQRGNFPDRFSGHQFPNYSSELNVNALLLGDSALYLCASSLMGREGQETQYFGPGTRLLVL.

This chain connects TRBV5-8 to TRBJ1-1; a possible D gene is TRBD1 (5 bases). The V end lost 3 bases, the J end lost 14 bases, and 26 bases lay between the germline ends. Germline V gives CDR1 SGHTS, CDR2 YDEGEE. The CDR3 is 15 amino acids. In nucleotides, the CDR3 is TGTGCCAGCAGCTCGCTTGCCGGGACTTACAATGAGCAGTTCTTT. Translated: CASSSLAGTYNEQFF.

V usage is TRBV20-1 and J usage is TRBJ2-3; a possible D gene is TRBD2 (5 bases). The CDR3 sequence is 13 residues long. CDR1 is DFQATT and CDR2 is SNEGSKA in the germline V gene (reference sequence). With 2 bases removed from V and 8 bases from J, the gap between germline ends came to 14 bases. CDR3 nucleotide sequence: TGCAGTGCTAGACGAAGAGGGTGGAGTACGCAGTATTTT. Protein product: CSARRRGWSTQYF.

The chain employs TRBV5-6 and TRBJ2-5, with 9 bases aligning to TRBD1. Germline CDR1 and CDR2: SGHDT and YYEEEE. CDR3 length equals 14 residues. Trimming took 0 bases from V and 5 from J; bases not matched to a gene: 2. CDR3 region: CASSLGTGAETQYF. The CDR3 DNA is TGTGCCAGCAGCTTGGGGACAGGGGCGGAGACCCAGTACTTC.

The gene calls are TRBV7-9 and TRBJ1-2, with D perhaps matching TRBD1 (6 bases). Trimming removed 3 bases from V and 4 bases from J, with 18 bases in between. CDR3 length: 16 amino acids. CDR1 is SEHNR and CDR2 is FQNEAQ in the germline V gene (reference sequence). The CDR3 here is CASSFPLQGLGYGYTF. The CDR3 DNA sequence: TGTGCCAGCAGCTTCCCCCTACAGGGCTTAGGCTATGGCTACACCTTC. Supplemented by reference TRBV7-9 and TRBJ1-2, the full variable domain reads DTGVSQNPRHKITKRGQNVTFRCDPISEHNRLYWYRQTLGQGPEFLTYFQNEAQLEKSRLLSDRFSAERPKGSFSTLEIQRTEQGDSAMYLCASSFPLQGLGYGYTFGSGTRLTVV.

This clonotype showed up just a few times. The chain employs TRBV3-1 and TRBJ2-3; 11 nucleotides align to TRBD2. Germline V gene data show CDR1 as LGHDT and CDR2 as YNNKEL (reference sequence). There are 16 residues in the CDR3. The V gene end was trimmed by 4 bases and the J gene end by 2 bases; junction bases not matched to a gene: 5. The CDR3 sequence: CASSPRLAGPTDTQYF. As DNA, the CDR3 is TGTGCCAGCAGCCCCCGACTAGCGGGGCCCACAGATACGCAGTATTTT.

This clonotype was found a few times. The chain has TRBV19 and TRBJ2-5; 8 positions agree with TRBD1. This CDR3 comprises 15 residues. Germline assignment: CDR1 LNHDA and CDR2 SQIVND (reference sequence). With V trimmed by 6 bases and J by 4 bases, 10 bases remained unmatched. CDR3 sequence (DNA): TGTGCCAGTAGGATCCGGGACAGGAGGTCAGAGACCCAGTACTTC. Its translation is CASRIRDRRSETQYF.

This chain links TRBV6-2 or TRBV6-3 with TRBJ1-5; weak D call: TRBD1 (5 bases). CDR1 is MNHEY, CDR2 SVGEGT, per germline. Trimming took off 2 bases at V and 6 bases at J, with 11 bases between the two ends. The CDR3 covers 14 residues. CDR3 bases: TGTGCCAGCAGTTACAAGGGGAGCGTTCAGCCCCAGCATTTT. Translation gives CASSYKGSVQPQHF.

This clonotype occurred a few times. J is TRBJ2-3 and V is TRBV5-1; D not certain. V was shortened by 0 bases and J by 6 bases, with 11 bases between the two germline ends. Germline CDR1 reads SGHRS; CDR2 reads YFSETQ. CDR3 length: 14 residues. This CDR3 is CASSLERPPDTQYF. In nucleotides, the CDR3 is TGCGCCAGCAGCTTGGAGCGCCCCCCGGATACGCAGTATTTT.

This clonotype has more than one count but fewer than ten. Here the CDR3 reads CASSLDFAGGRDTQYF. CDR3 nucleotide sequence: TGCGCCAGCAGCTTGGATTTCGCGGGAGGACGGGATACGCAGTATTTT. V gene TRBV5-1 combines with J gene TRBJ2-3; 8 bases agree with TRBD2. Germline V CDR1 and CDR2: SGHRS, YFSETQ. The CDR3 totals 16 residues. Trimming at V came to 0 bases and at J to 6 bases, leaving 9 bases not matched to a gene.

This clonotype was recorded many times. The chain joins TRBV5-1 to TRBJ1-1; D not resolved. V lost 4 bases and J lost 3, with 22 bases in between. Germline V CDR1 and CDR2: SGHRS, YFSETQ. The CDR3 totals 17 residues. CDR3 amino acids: CASSPGGPERWDTEAFF. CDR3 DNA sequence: TGCGCCAGCAGCCCGGGAGGTCCTGAACGATGGGACACTGAAGCTTTCTTT.

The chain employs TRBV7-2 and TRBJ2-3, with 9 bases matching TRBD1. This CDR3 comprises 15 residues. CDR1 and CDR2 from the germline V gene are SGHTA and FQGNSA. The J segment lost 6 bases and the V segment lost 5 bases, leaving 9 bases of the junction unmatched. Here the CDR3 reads CASSRGTGPMDTQYF. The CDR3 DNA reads TGTGCCAGCAGCAGAGGGACAGGGCCCATGGATACGCAGTATTTT.

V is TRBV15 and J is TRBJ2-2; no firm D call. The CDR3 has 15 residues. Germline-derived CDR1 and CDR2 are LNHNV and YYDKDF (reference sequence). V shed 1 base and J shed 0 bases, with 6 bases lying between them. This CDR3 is CATSRGASNTGELFF. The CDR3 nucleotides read TGTGCCACCAGCAGAGGAGCTTCGAACACCGGGGAGCTGTTTTTT.

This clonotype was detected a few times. Written as DNA, the CDR3 is TGTGCCAGCAGCGGAACGGGAGTCCCCCACAATGAGCAGTTCTTC. This gives the protein CASSGTGVPHNEQFF. This rearrangement joins TRBV7-9 to TRBJ2-1, with TRBD2 as a possible D gene (6 bases). Trimming took 5 bases from V and 5 from J, leaving 16 bases between them. This CDR3 has 15 residues. The germline gives CDR1 SEHNR, CDR2 FQNEAQ (reference sequence).

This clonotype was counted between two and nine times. The CDR3 reads CATEHGETQYF. CDR3 DNA sequence: TGTGCCACAGAACACGGGGAGACCCAGTACTTC. The chain combines TRBV24-1 with TRBJ2-5; the D is unclear. V lost 10 bases and J 5 bases, leaving 10 bases between the germline ends. The CDR3 sequence is 11 residues long. The germline CDR1 and CDR2 sequences are KGHDR and SFDVKD.

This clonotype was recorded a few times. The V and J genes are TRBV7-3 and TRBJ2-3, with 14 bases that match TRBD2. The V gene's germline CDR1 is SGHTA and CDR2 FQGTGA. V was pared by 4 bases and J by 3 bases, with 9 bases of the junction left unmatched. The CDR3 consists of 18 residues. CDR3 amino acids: CASSSGLAGASSTDTQYF. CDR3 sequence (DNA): TGTGCCAGCAGCTCGGGACTAGCGGGGGCGTCGAGTACAGATACGCAGTATTTT.

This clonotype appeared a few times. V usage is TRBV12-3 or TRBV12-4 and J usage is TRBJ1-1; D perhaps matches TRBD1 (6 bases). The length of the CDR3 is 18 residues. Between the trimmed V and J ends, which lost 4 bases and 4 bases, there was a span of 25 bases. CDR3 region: CASSSPSGGWAAVTEAFF. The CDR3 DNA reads TGTGCCAGCAGTTCTCCCTCGGGGGGCTGGGCGGCGGTCACTGAAGCTTTCTTT.

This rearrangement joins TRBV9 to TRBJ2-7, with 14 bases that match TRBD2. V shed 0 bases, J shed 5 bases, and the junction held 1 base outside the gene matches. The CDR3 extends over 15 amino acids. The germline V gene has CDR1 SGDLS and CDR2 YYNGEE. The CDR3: CASSVGGLAGDEQYF. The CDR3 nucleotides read TGTGCCAGCAGCGTAGGGGGACTAGCGGGGGACGAGCAGTACTTC.

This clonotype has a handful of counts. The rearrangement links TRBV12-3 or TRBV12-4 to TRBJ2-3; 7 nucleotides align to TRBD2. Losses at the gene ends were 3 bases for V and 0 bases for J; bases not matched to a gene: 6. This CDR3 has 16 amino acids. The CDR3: CASSLAFSGSTDTQYF. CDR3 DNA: TGTGCCAGCAGTTTGGCTTTTAGCGGGAGCACAGATACGCAGTATTTT.

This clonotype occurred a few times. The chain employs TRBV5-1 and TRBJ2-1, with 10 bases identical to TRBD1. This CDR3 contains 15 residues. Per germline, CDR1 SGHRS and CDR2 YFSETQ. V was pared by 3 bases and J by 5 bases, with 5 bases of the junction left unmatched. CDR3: CASSSGQGVDNEQFF. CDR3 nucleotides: TGCGCCAGCAGCTCAGGACAGGGGGTCGACAATGAGCAGTTCTTC. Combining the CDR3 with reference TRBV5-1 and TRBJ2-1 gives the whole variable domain KAGVTQTPRYLIKTRGQQVTLSCSPISGHRSVSWYQQTPGQGLQFLFEYFSETQRNKGNFPGRFSGRQFSNSRSEMNVSTLELGDSALYLCASSSGQGVDNEQFFGPGTRLTVL.

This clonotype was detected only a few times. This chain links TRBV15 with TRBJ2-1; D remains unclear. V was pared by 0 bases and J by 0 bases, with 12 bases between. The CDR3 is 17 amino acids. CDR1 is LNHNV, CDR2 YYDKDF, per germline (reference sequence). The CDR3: CATSRDLFRVSYNEQFF. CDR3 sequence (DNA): TGTGCCACCAGCAGAGATCTCTTCCGGGTCTCCTACAATGAGCAGTTCTTC.

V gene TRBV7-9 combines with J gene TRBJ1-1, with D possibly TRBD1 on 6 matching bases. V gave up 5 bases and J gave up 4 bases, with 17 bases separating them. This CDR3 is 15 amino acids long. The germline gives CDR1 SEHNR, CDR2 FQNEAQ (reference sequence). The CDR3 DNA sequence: TGTGCCAGCAGCGTACCCCCTCTCAGGGGCACTGAAGCTTTCTTT. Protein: CASSVPPLRGTEAFF.